Below, 22 T cell receptor beta chains from the same sample are listed, as sequenced in a study of cytotoxic CD8 clonotypes in ibrutinib-treated CLL. Sequenced by immunoSEQ multiplex PCR; TCRdb stores in-frame clones only, minus some. Among roughly 200,000 clones listed, 72% were seen once. The source material was PBMCs, sampled after 24 months of ibrutinib treatment. These receptors all come from a human donor with chronic lymphocytic leukemia.

The chain has TRBV6-1 and TRBJ1-1, with D hard to call. The germline V gene has CDR1 MNHNS and CDR2 SASEGT. The CDR3 sequence is 12 residues long. V lost 4 bases to trimming and J lost 11 bases, with 14 bases between them. CDR3 nucleotide sequence: TGTGCCAGCAGTGCCCGGTGGAGGGATGCTTTCTTT. It is translated as CASSARWRDAFF.

This rearrangement joins TRBV29-1 to TRBJ2-7; D may correspond to TRBD1 or TRBD2 (5 bases each). There are 14 residues in the CDR3. V was trimmed by 3 bases and J by 0 bases, leaving 12 bases between them. Germline values: CDR1 SQVTM, CDR2 ANQGSEA. CDR3 in amino acids: CSVDLRGGSYEQYF. As DNA, the CDR3 is TGCAGCGTTGACCTACGTGGGGGCTCCTACGAGCAGTACTTC.

This clone was counted a few times. The chain has TRBV28 and TRBJ1-5, with a weak D call TRBD1 (6 bases). The CDR3 covers 17 residues. Germline-derived CDR1 and CDR2 are MDHEN and SYDVKM. The V gene lost 6 bases and the J gene lost 0 bases, with 18 bases spanning the gap. The CDR3 loop reads CASRYHRVGYSNQPQHF. CDR3 bases: TGTGCCAGCAGATACCACAGGGTGGGTTATAGCAATCAGCCCCAGCATTTT.

This clone is a singleton in its sample. The J gene is TRBJ2-7, the V gene TRBV6-6; D not resolved. Germline lookup yields CDR1 MNHNY and CDR2 SVGAGI (reference sequence). Deletions cut 8 bases from V and 2 bases from J, with 13 bases between. This CDR3 comprises 13 residues. Here the CDR3 reads CASGKTEAYEQYF. The CDR3 DNA sequence: TGTGCCAGCGGGAAGACTGAAGCCTACGAGCAGTACTTC.

This chain uses TRBV4-3 with TRBJ2-1; D gene uncertain. Germline-derived CDR1 and CDR2 are LGHNA and YSLEER. CDR3 length: 16 amino acids. Between the trimmed V and J ends, which lost 0 bases and 2 bases, there was a span of 11 bases. The CDR3 region has the DNA TGCGCCAGCAGCCAAGATGTGCATAGCCCCTACAATGAGCAGTTCTTC. Encoded protein: CASSQDVHSPYNEQFF.

The chain joins TRBV7-6 to TRBJ2-2, with no clear D. This CDR3 region has 14 residues. Germline V gives CDR1 SGHVS, CDR2 FNYEAQ. Deletions cut 2 bases from V and 6 bases from J, with 10 bases between. The CDR3 nucleotides are TGTGCCAGCAGCTTACGGCAACCGGCCGGGGAGCTGTTTTTT. Its translation is CASSLRQPAGELFF. The variable domain in full, completed from reference TRBV7-6 and TRBJ2-2, reads GAGVSQSPRYKVTKRGQDVALRCDPISGHVSLYWYRQALGQGPEFLTYFNYEAQQDKSGLPNDRFSAERPEGSISTLTIQRTEQRDSAMYRCASSLRQPAGELFFGEGSRLTVL.

The chain joins TRBV5-1 to TRBJ2-5, with a possible D match to TRBD2 (5 bases). There are 12 residues in the CDR3. Trimming shortened V by 7 bases and J by 4 bases, and 11 bases separated the two germline ends. Germline CDR1 is SGHRS and CDR2 is YFSETQ. For the CDR3, the DNA is TGCGCCAGCGGACGGGAATCAGAGACCCAGTACTTC. This sequence encodes CASGRESETQYF.

The chain joins TRBV4-1 to TRBJ2-5; 7 nucleotides line up with TRBD1. Germline CDR1 is MGHRA and CDR2 is YSYEKL. The CDR3 has 14 amino acids. After removal of 8 bases from V and 7 bases from J, the junction contained 13 bases not matched to a gene. CDR3 DNA sequence: TGCGCCAGCTCCCACGGGACAGCGCCGGGGACCCAGTACTTC. Amino acids: CASSHGTAPGTQYF.

The chain combines TRBV28 with TRBJ1-5, with 7 positions matching TRBD1. The germline V gene encodes CDR1 MDHEN and CDR2 SYDVKM. With V trimmed by 8 bases and J by 3 bases, 7 bases remained unmatched. The CDR3 consists of 14 residues. The CDR3 DNA is TGTGCCAGCCTTTCCGGGACAGCCAATCAGCCCCAGCATTTT. Residues: CASLSGTANQPQHF.

As DNA, the CDR3 is TGCGCCAGCAGCCAAGGTGGATACTCCTACAATGAGCAGTTCTTC. Translated, it gives CASSQGGYSYNEQFF. This chain links TRBV4-1 with TRBJ2-1; D not certain. The CDR3 has 15 residues. With 1 base removed from V and 0 bases from J, the gap between germline ends came to 7 bases. The V gene's germline CDR1 is MGHRA and CDR2 YSYEKL.

This clone was detected once. The chain is built from TRBV7-2 and TRBJ1-1; the D is unclear. Trimming took off 7 bases at V and 0 bases at J, with 6 bases between the two ends. This CDR3 is built from 12 residues. Germline CDR1 and CDR2: SGHTA and FQGNSA. The CDR3 nucleotides are TGTGCCAGCACCCTCATGAACACTGAAGCTTTCTTT. This translates into CASTLMNTEAFF.

V usage is TRBV7-2 and J usage is TRBJ2-6; D ambiguous. The CDR3 totals 16 residues. The germline V gene encodes CDR1 SGHTA and CDR2 FQGNSA. V shed 1 base and J shed 4 bases, with 11 bases lying between them. In DNA form, the CDR3 reads TGTGCCAGCAGCTTAGAGGCCCTGGCCGGGGCCAACGTCCTGACTTTC. It encodes CASSLEALAGANVLTF.

The rearrangement joins TRBV7-3 to TRBJ2-3; D unresolved. V dropped 2 bases and J dropped 2 bases, with 14 bases sitting between them. Germline V gene data show CDR1 as SGHTA and CDR2 as FQGTGA. CDR3 length equals 16 residues. The CDR3 sequence is CASSLGLGWDTDTQYF. Here the CDR3 DNA reads TGTGCCAGCAGCTTAGGCCTGGGATGGGACACAGATACGCAGTATTTT.

V usage is TRBV7-9 and J usage is TRBJ2-1; D may be TRBD2 (6 bases). Germline CDR1 SEHNR, CDR2 FQNEAQ (reference sequence). The CDR3 extends over 12 amino acids. Between the trimmed V and J ends, which lost 5 bases and 14 bases, there was a span of 16 bases. The CDR3 coding sequence is TGTGCCAGCAGCCCGACTAGTTTCTATGAGTTCTTC. Translation: CASSPTSFYEFF. Filled out from reference TRBV7-9 and TRBJ2-1, the complete variable domain reads DTGVSQNPRHKITKRGQNVTFRCDPISEHNRLYWYRQTLGQGPEFLTYFQNEAQLEKSRLLSDRFSAERPKGSFSTLEIQRTEQGDSAMYLCASSPTSFYEFFGPGTRLTVL.

The gene calls are TRBV4-3 and TRBJ2-2, with D possibly matching TRBD1 (6 bases). The CDR3 spans 16 residues. Germline V CDR1 and CDR2: LGHNA, YSLEER. The V and J ends lost 0 bases and 6 bases respectively, with 14 bases between them. The CDR3 reads CASSQDRGDWAGELFF. CDR3 in DNA: TGCGCCAGCAGCCAAGACAGGGGAGATTGGGCCGGGGAGCTGTTTTTT.

J is TRBJ1-5 and V is TRBV18; 10 bases are a match to TRBD1. The V segment lost 3 bases and the J segment 12 bases; nucleotides outside the gene matches: 11. CDR3 size: 15 residues. Germline CDR1 is KGHSH and CDR2 is LQKENI. The CDR3 is CASSPVPGQGKIQHF. In DNA form, the CDR3 reads TGTGCCAGCTCACCCGTCCCGGGACAGGGGAAGATCCAGCATTTT.

The chain uses TRBV27 and TRBJ1-1, with D perhaps TRBD1 (6 bases). V was pared by 5 bases and J by 1 base, with 11 bases between. The germline CDR1 and CDR2 sequences are MNHEY and SMNVEV (reference sequence). This CDR3 has 14 residues. CDR3 bases: TGTGCCAGCAGTACAAAAGGGGGGAACACTGAAGCTTTCTTT. Translating gives CASSTKGGNTEAFF.

V gene TRBV5-1 combines with J gene TRBJ1-4; TRBD1 matches 7 bases. The J segment lost 7 bases and the V segment lost 0 bases, leaving 12 bases of the junction unmatched. Germline V gene sequence: CDR1 SGHRS, CDR2 YFSETQ. CDR3 length equals 17 residues. The CDR3 reads CASSLDDKGTVGEKLFF. The DNA for the CDR3 is TGCGCCAGCAGCTTGGACGATAAAGGGACAGTTGGTGAAAAACTGTTTTTT.

This clone appeared a few times. The V gene is TRBV10-3, the J gene TRBJ1-5; TRBD1 agrees at 8 bases. The CDR3 contains 14 residues. J lost 7 bases, V lost 6 bases, and 8 bases had no gene match. Germline CDR1 is ENHRY and CDR2 is SYGVKD. CDR3 protein: CAISQDRVDQPQHF. CDR3 DNA: TGTGCCATCAGCCAGGACAGGGTGGACCAGCCCCAGCATTTT.

This chain links TRBV9 with TRBJ1-2, with D unresolved. Per the germline V gene, CDR1 is SGDLS and CDR2 is YYNGEE. V shed 3 bases and J shed 3 bases, with 15 bases lying between them. The length of the CDR3 is 15 residues. The CDR3 DNA sequence: TGTGCCAGCAGCGGACAAGCCCCATACTACTATGGCTACACCTTC. This translates into CASSGQAPYYYGYTF.

In DNA form, the CDR3 reads TGTGCCAGTAAACCTTCCCTTGGGGCAGATACGCAGTATTTT. This gives the protein CASKPSLGADTQYF. The J gene is TRBJ2-3, the V gene TRBV28; D unresolved. Germline V gene sequence: CDR1 MDHEN, CDR2 SYDVKM. The CDR3 contains 14 residues. Trimming cost V 9 bases and J 4 bases, with 17 bases left between them.

V and J are TRBV29-1 and TRBJ2-1; TRBD2 matches at 9 bases. The CDR3 totals 15 residues. With V trimmed by 4 bases and J by 3 bases, 7 bases remained unmatched. The V gene's germline CDR1 is SQVTM and CDR2 ANQGSEA. This CDR3 is CSVGYSGRNYNEQFF. The CDR3, as DNA: TGCAGCGTTGGTTATAGCGGGAGAAACTACAATGAGCAGTTCTTC.